This T cell receptor (beta chain) was retrieved from a study of tissue T cells after allogeneic stem cell transplantation. Study-level background: Several unmodified and three CD34-selected T-cell-depleted grafts went to graft-versus-host disease patients.

Sequenced by immunoSEQ multiplex PCR; TCRdb stores in-frame clones only, minus some. The table lists roughly 2,000 clones, 55% to 65% of them singletons. Study observations and caveats: Alloreactivity or antigen specificity of tissue TCRs was not determined; some clones might be host cells. Anatomically similar tissues had similar TCR repertoires within each patient.

For this clone: Its matching antigen is unknown. The sample carries other DNA sequences with the same CDR3.

This CDR3 region has 16 residues. Germline trimming cut 0 bases from V and 2 bases from J; bases unmatched to any gene: 2. Germline-derived CDR1 and CDR2 are MGHRA and YSYEKL. This research-autopsy study prospectively enrolled adult allogeneic hematopoietic cell transplant recipients with steroid-refractory graft-versus-host disease. The sample consisted of transverse colon tissue, taken at autopsy. This receptor was identified in a male patient over 55 with steroid-refractory graft-versus-host disease after an allogeneic stem cell transplant. Some T cells may possibly be graft donor cells. The gene calls are TRBV4-1 and TRBJ1-4, with TRBD1 identical over 8 bases. The CDR3 region has the DNA TGCGCCAGCAGCCAAGATCAGGGGGCTACTAATGAAAAACTGTTTTTT. It specifies CASSQDQGATNEKLFF.